This T cell receptor (beta chain) is from a study of human T cells and chemical hapten exposure. Study information: Patch tests put 0.01% DPC on the upper back, and the results were checked at 6 days.

Time point meaning: patch test 3, about 24 weeks after DPC sensitization. Documented treatment: therapeutic diphenylcyclopropenone sensitization with weekly scalp DPC. Sequencing started from total RNA isolated from unfractionated whole blood. Study results and caveats: Expanded TCR counts at PT1 were positively correlated with the patch test score.

In its sample, this clonotype was seen a few times. Its antigen is not identified. The study used a library that attached unique molecular identifiers to individual cDNA molecules. TCRdb analysed the RACE reads with MiXCR anew, one entry per CDR3 protein. Of around 130,000 distinct CDR3 sequences in the sample, around 11% were seen once. The trim removed 5 bases at V and 7 bases at J, leaving 2 bases unmatched. This CDR3 has 13 residues. The sequencing here drew on whole blood, taken in connection with sensitization to the hapten diphenylcyclopropenone (DPC). The chain links TRBV12-3 or TRBV12-4 to TRBJ2-5, with 12 nucleotides matching TRBD1. The clonotype was recovered from a woman between 45 and 65 years old with alopecia areata. Some clones in this sample may be carry-over from other donors' samples. The CDR3, as DNA: TGTGCCAGCAGTGTGGGACAGGGGGCGACCCAGTACTTC. Encoded protein: CASSVGQGATQYF.